Listed below are T cell receptor beta chains from one sample, sequenced in a study of T cell responses to AZD1222 COVID-19 vaccine. Clones were sequenced by immunoSEQ multiplex PCR, and TCRdb holds only the in-frame ones, with some missing. The repertoire includes over 150,000 clones, around 89% of them detected once, and 4% to 5.5% sits in the top ten. Sequences were derived from peripheral blood, sampled 28 days after the second AZD1222 dose. The receptors stem from an adult who received the AZD1222 COVID-19 vaccine. Both conserved end residues are trimmed from each CDR3. Fields, in order: V gene, CDR3 protein.

>TRBV9
ASSVADSYYNEQF
>TRBV20-1
SASHRGQGYGYT
>TRBV7-6
ASSLAPGGVFEKLF
>TRBV7-2
ASSRGGEETQY
>TRBV3-1/TRBV3-2
ASSQDRGTEAF
>TRBV10-2
ASKRGKAYEQY
>TRBV27
ASSTQNSPLH
>TRBV7-9
ASSLALVGGYT
>TRBV3-1/TRBV3-2
ASSQKGAKGNTIY
>TRBV4-2
ASSQEGPEAF
>TRBV19
ASRAGTRGDEKLF
>TRBV11-2
ASVGGYTGELF
>TRBV11-2
ASSSLAGVAGSAQY
>TRBV3-1/TRBV3-2
ASSHGSGTEAF
>TRBV6-5
ASSLTGVNEQF
>TRBV11-2
ASSLRGEQF
>TRBV3-1/TRBV3-2
ASSIFKLSRSGEKLF
>TRBV27
ATRRPGGETQY
>TRBV11-2
ASSFHQPPNVLT
>TRBV4-1
ASSQEDEQF
>TRBV6-5
ASSYAGVAFNEQF
>TRBV5-1
ASSPGTARGDTQY
>TRBV19
ASSRAETQY
>TRBV10-3
AISEIGTSGGPSLTGELF
>TRBV5-6
ASSAVVAGNSPLH
>TRBV12-5
ASSPGLAGFLETQY
>TRBV7-3
ASSTLSGELF
>TRBV27
ASSTTGTGPIRLAELF
>TRBV7-2
ASSRQYTGGSSPLH
>TRBV7-9
ASRPTGNTEAF
>TRBV5-8
ASSLAGSSYNSPLH
>TRBV7-2
AGAQGRNSPLH
>TRBV5-1
ASSLDGSNQPQH
>TRBV3-1/TRBV3-2
ASSQVMVSGANVLT
>TRBV6-6
ASRDSGNTIY
>TRBV4-1
ASSQIGADTQY
>TRBV7-8
ASSERGLSWDTQY
>TRBV5-1
ASSLQLPYEQY
>TRBV30
AWNRLNTEAF
>TRBV11-2
ASSLGTPGQGIEQF
>TRBV24-1
ATSPAVGRGETGELF
>TRBV11-2
ASSPGQADRDAF
>TRBV5-1
ASSSGARGRSLNGYT
>TRBV27
ASSLHGGNPYEQY
>TRBV19
ASSQGTSRRYEQF
>TRBV3-1/TRBV3-2
ASSPISGTGHPGELF
>TRBV4-3
ASSQNAGAGSTEAF
>TRBV2
ASSPGTLSNQPQH
>TRBV11-2
ASSLDGSNYGYT
>TRBV24-1
ATSDFAGTQY
>TRBV7-6
ASIRRGGRGTEAF
>TRBV16
ASKGNSNQPQH
>TRBV6-5
ASSYWGGETQY
>TRBV6-5
ASSYAERSSYEQY
>TRBV6-5
ASSYSRVVEAF
>TRBV5-1
ASSYMGYGYT
>TRBV6-5
ASSFSDLRAEAF
>TRBV28
ASSSPGPPAPQETQY
>TRBV19
ASSSLHGAGSNYGYT